The T cell receptor beta chain described here comes from a study of blood T cells in healthy people across ages. Study-level results: More naive CD4+ cells and higher diversity were found in long-lived than in aged donors. The unknown donor CMV status may have confounded expanded clonotype changes.

A second about 6 to 12 cycle PCR used barcoded and J-beta primers. Each sample provided no less than 2.5 million CDR3-containing paired-end reads. TCRdb itself ran the 5' RACE reads through MiXCR, one entry per CDR3 protein. The sample has over 1.5 million distinct CDR3 sequences; around 50% are singletons. This CDR3 has 16 amino acids. Trimming took off 1 base at V and 4 bases at J, with 14 bases between the two ends. This clonotype was detected once. Its antigen is unknown. Material: blood. The sequence derives from a woman aged 35 to 49 in good health. The chain uses TRBV12-3 or TRBV12-4 and TRBJ1-5, with a tentative D call TRBD1 (5 bases). The CDR3 sequence is CASSLVQGQGNQPQHF. DNA for the CDR3: TGTGCCAGCAGTTTAGTTCAGGGTCAGGGAAATCAGCCCCAGCATTTT.